This T cell receptor (beta chain) was identified during a study of T cell repertoires in cytomegalovirus infection. MiXCR, applied by TCRdb to the reads, yields one record per CDR3 protein. The sample carries 400,000 to 550,000 distinct CDR3 sequences, around 11% recorded once. The CDR3 length is 15 residues. In germline, CDR1 is SQVTM, CDR2 ANQGSEA. V was clipped by 4 bases and J by 5 bases; unmatched bases: 6. In this sample, this clonotype turned up a few times. The rearrangement links TRBV29-1 to TRBJ1-6; 9 bases are a match to TRBD1. The specimen sequenced was PBMCs. The clonotype originates from a human donor in good health (CMV status not recorded). Some clones in this sample may be carry-over from other donors' samples. The CDR3 loop reads CSVASGQGNNSPLHF. In DNA form, the CDR3 reads TGCAGCGTTGCCTCCGGACAGGGGAATAATTCACCCCTCCACTTT.